What follows are 28 T cell receptor beta chains derived from one specimen sequenced in a study of blood T cell repertoires in COVID-19. Measured with immunoSEQ multiplex PCR; TCRdb has only the in-frame clones, and not every one. The sample contains roughly 220,000 clones, around 80% of which appear only once. The sample was PBMCs or T cells enriched from blood (not recorded which). The receptor source for this set is a man aged 35-49 years who had recovered from COVID-19.

V and J are TRBV7-2 and TRBJ2-5; tentatively, D is TRBD1 (5 bases). Trimming left V 5 bases short and J 5 bases short, with 15 bases between. CDR1 and CDR2 from the germline V gene are SGHTA and FQGNSA. The CDR3 covers 14 residues. DNA for the CDR3: TGTGCCAGCAGCGCCAGTAGGGGCCCCGAGACCCAGTACTTC. Protein sequence: CASSASRGPETQYF.

J is TRBJ2-7 and V is TRBV7-2; 7 bases align to TRBD2. Germline V gene lookup returns CDR1 SGHTA and CDR2 FQGNSA. Germline trimming cut 5 bases from V and 6 bases from J; bases unmatched to any gene: 10. The CDR3 runs to 14 residues. The CDR3 is CASSVGTMGSEQYF. The CDR3 region has the DNA TGTGCCAGCAGCGTCGGGACTATGGGTAGCGAGCAGTACTTC.

The chain employs TRBV9 and TRBJ2-1, with 15 bases fitting TRBD2. The ends lost 0 bases at V and 7 bases at J; junction bases unmatched: 2. The CDR3 runs 16 residues. Germline V gives CDR1 SGDLS, CDR2 YYNGEE. For the CDR3, the DNA is TGTGCCAGCAGCGTAGCCGGGACTAGCGGGAGGAATGAGCAGTTCTTC. Amino acid sequence: CASSVAGTSGRNEQFF.

V usage is TRBV6-5 and J usage is TRBJ2-7; perhaps TRBD1 as D (6 bases). CDR1 MNHEY and CDR2 SVGAGI come from the germline V gene. The V and J ends lost 0 bases and 0 bases respectively, with 12 bases between them. This CDR3 is 16 amino acids long. For the CDR3, the DNA is TGTGCCAGCAGTTACTCTGACCCGGACAGCTCCTACGAGCAGTACTTC. Its protein is CASSYSDPDSSYEQYF.

In this sample, this clone turned up once. This rearrangement joins TRBV27 to TRBJ2-5; possibly TRBD1 for D (5 bases). Per germline, CDR1 MNHEY and CDR2 SMNVEV (reference sequence). This CDR3 is built from 14 residues. V lost 6 bases and J 5 bases, leaving 16 bases between the germline ends. Written as DNA, the CDR3 is TGTGCCAGCAGACTGCAGGGCCTGGGGGAGACCCAGTACTTC. It yields the protein CASRLQGLGETQYF.

The gene calls are TRBV5-4 and TRBJ1-1, with no clear D. V lost 4 bases and J 4 bases, leaving 14 bases between the germline ends. The CDR3 covers 14 residues. The germline V gene has CDR1 SGHNT and CDR2 YYREEE (reference sequence). CDR3 coding DNA: TGTGCCAGCAGCACGGAAACCGGGTTCACTGAAGCTTTCTTT. This encodes CASSTETGFTEAFF.

The genes are TRBV11-2 and TRBJ1-1; D is ambiguous. V dropped 0 bases and J dropped 4 bases, with 6 bases sitting between them. Germline V gives CDR1 SGHAT, CDR2 FQNNGV. The CDR3 has 13 residues. The CDR3 here is CASSLEGFTEAFF. The CDR3 nucleotides are TGTGCCAGCAGCTTAGAGGGCTTCACTGAAGCTTTCTTT.

This chain uses TRBV9 with TRBJ2-1, with a tentative D call TRBD2 (5 bases). Germline V gives CDR1 SGDLS, CDR2 YYNGEE. The germline V and J ends were trimmed by 2 bases and 7 bases, with 13 bases remaining between them. There are 14 residues in the CDR3. The CDR3 protein is CASSVPETGNEQFF. CDR3 DNA: TGTGCCAGCAGCGTTCCCGAAACGGGGAATGAGCAGTTCTTC.

V gene TRBV9 combines with J gene TRBJ1-1; tentative D call: TRBD1 (5 bases). The CDR3 contains 14 residues. The ends were cut back, 4 bases at V and 4 bases at J, with 14 bases in the middle. Germline V gives CDR1 SGDLS, CDR2 YYNGEE. The CDR3 nucleotides are TGTGCCAGCAGCCTCTCCCTCGACAGCACTGAAGCTTTCTTT. This codes for CASSLSLDSTEAFF.

The chain recombines TRBV2 with TRBJ1-6, with a tentative D call TRBD1 (6 bases). CDR1 SNHLY and CDR2 FYNNEI come from the germline V gene. This CDR3 region has 15 residues. Deletions cut 4 bases from V and 6 bases from J, with 13 bases between. DNA of the CDR3: TGTGCCAGCAGTGCACAGGGAAACATTAATTCACCCCTCCACTTT. Translated, it gives CASSAQGNINSPLHF.

The J gene is TRBJ2-1, the V gene TRBV6-5; the match to TRBD2 covers 8 bases. The CDR3 consists of 14 residues. J was trimmed by 10 bases and V by 7 bases; bases with no gene match: 12. In germline, CDR1 is MNHEY, CDR2 SVGAGI. CDR3 DNA sequence: TGTGCCAGCAATCTACGGGGGGGAGGTGACGAGCAGTTCTTC. As protein: CASNLRGGGDEQFF.

The chain recombines TRBV6-6 with TRBJ2-5, with a possible D match to TRBD2 (6 bases). CDR1 and CDR2 from the germline V gene are MNHNY and SVGAGI (reference sequence). The CDR3 covers 14 residues. V dropped 5 bases and J dropped 3 bases, with 13 bases sitting between them. The CDR3 reads CASSTGTSEETQYF. The CDR3 DNA follows: TGTGCCAGCAGTACCGGGACTTCGGAAGAGACCCAGTACTTC.

The gene calls are TRBV23-1 and TRBJ1-5; a weak D match, TRBD1 (5 bases). TRBV23-1 carries the ORF label, with uncertain function. This CDR3 is 17 amino acids long. V was trimmed by 0 bases and J by 6 bases, leaving 18 bases between them. The CDR3 here is CASSQSTQVYFCQPQHF. The DNA of the CDR3 is TGCGCCAGCAGTCAATCGACACAGGTCTACTTCTGTCAGCCCCAGCATTTT.

This rearrangement joins TRBV5-6 to TRBJ1-5; D might be TRBD1 (6 bases). CDR1 SGHDT and CDR2 YYEEEE come from the germline V gene. V lost 5 bases and J 6 bases, leaving 12 bases between the germline ends. This CDR3 has 13 amino acids. CDR3 sequence (DNA): TGTGCCAGCAGTATAGGGGGAAGTCAGCCCCAGCATTTT. Its translation: CASSIGGSQPQHF.

The V gene is TRBV3-1 (or the pseudogene TRBV3-2), the J gene TRBJ1-3; unclear D gene. Deletions cut 5 bases from V and 4 bases from J, with 6 bases between. Germline values: CDR1 LGHDT, CDR2 YNNKEL (reference sequence). There are 12 residues in the CDR3. The CDR3: CASSGAGNTIYF. The CDR3 nucleotides are TGTGCCAGCAGCGGAGCAGGAAACACCATATATTTT.

This chain links TRBV6-5 with TRBJ1-2, with 7 bases that match TRBD1. V lost 6 bases and J lost 2; bases outside the gene matches: 3. CDR1 MNHEY and CDR2 SVGAGI come from the germline V gene. This CDR3 contains 13 residues. The DNA for the CDR3 is TGTGCCAGCAGCCGACAGGGAAACTATGGCTACACCTTC. This translates into CASSRQGNYGYTF.

The chain couples TRBV27 to TRBJ1-6; D gene unclear. From germline, CDR1 is MNHEY and CDR2 SMNVEV (reference sequence). This CDR3 region has 16 residues. Trimming took 6 bases from V and 6 from J, leaving 18 bases between them. Here the CDR3 DNA reads TGTGCCAGCAGCCCCCCCGGGCACGGGATTAATTCACCCCTCCACTTT. Translated, it gives CASSPPGHGINSPLHF.

This clone has only one observation. The chain has TRBV24-1 and TRBJ1-2; 8 bases map to TRBD1. Germline lookup yields CDR1 KGHDR and CDR2 SFDVKD. CDR3 length equals 14 residues. V lost 2 bases to trimming and J lost 8 bases; unmatched junction nucleotides: 6. CDR3 sequence reads: CATSDSGQAGGYTF. In DNA, the CDR3 is TGTGCCACCAGTGATTCGGGACAGGCCGGCGGCTACACCTTC.

The gene calls are TRBV23-1 and TRBJ1-2; D unresolved. TRBV23-1 is sorted into the ORF group, with uncertain function. The CDR3 runs 12 residues. The ends were cut back, 6 bases at V and 8 bases at J, with 13 bases in the middle. The CDR3 DNA is TGCGCCAGCAGCTGTCCCGGAGGGGGCTACACCTTC. It specifies CASSCPGGGYTF.

The chain carries TRBV10-3 and TRBJ1-6, with TRBD1 matching 10 bases. The CDR3 consists of 15 residues. Germline loops: CDR1 ENHRY, CDR2 SYGVKD. The junction had 11 bases not matched to a gene; V was cut back by 6 bases and J by 12 bases. The CDR3 protein is CAIRPTGQGFGPLHF. DNA for the CDR3: TGTGCCATCAGGCCCACGGGACAGGGGTTTGGACCCCTCCACTTT.

This clone was observed a single time. This chain links TRBV5-4 with TRBJ2-5; 7 nucleotides agree with TRBD2. Losses at the gene ends were 2 bases for V and 3 bases for J; bases not matched to a gene: 4. The CDR3 length is 14 residues. The V gene's germline CDR1 is SGHNT and CDR2 YYREEE (reference sequence). This CDR3 is CASSFKRGEETQYF. CDR3 in DNA: TGTGCCAGCAGCTTTAAGCGGGGTGAAGAGACCCAGTACTTC.

V gene TRBV3-1 (or the pseudogene TRBV3-2) combines with J gene TRBJ2-5; 7 bases agree with TRBD1. The CDR3 is 15 residues long. Trimming took 6 bases from V and 2 from J; bases not matched to a gene: 9. Germline values: CDR1 LGHDT, CDR2 YNNKEL (reference sequence). The CDR3 is CASRKEGQPQETQYF. The CDR3 DNA sequence: TGTGCCAGCAGGAAAGAGGGACAGCCACAAGAGACCCAGTACTTC.

The chain has TRBV7-3 and TRBJ2-3, with 13 bases that match TRBD2. The CDR3 contains 15 residues. V shed 2 bases, J shed 4 bases, and the junction held 0 bases outside the gene matches. Germline V gives CDR1 SGHTA, CDR2 FQGTGA. The CDR3 sequence is CASSLGLAGADTQYF. DNA for the CDR3: TGTGCCAGCAGCTTAGGACTAGCGGGAGCAGATACGCAGTATTTT.

CDR3 bases: TGTGCCAGCAGCCAAGATCCCCAGGACACTGAAGCTTTCTTT. Translation: CASSQDPQDTEAFF. V gene TRBV4-2 combines with J gene TRBJ1-1; D is ambiguous. The CDR3 consists of 14 residues. Trimming took off 0 bases at V and 3 bases at J, with 8 bases between the two ends. Per germline, CDR1 LGHNA and CDR2 YNFKEQ.

The V and J genes are TRBV11-3 and TRBJ2-7; 7 bases line up with TRBD1. The CDR3 sequence is 13 residues long. After removal of 1 base from V and 5 bases from J, the junction contained 2 bases not matched to a gene. Germline V gene data show CDR1 as SGHNT and CDR2 as YENEEA. Here the CDR3 DNA reads TGTGCCAGCAGCTTAGGACAGGGAGACGAGCAGTACTTC. Translation gives CASSLGQGDEQYF.

The chain uses TRBV21-1 and TRBJ2-2; the table's D gene call, TRBD2, was not cross checked with the DNA. TRBV21-1 is a pseudogene. The CDR3 runs to 16 residues. The CDR3 loop reads CASKSRGGPVPGELFF. CDR3 nucleotide sequence: TGTGCCAGCAAATCCCGGGGTGGTCCGGTTCCCGGGGAGCTGTTTTTT.

The chain has TRBV27 and TRBJ2-7; 13 nucleotides line up with TRBD2. V was pared by 3 bases and J by 3 bases, with 11 bases of the junction left unmatched. The germline gives CDR1 MNHEY, CDR2 SMNVEV (reference sequence). This CDR3 region has 18 residues. The CDR3 sequence is CASSFIYRTSGSIYEQYF. The CDR3 DNA is TGTGCCAGCAGTTTTATCTACCGGACTAGCGGGAGTATCTACGAGCAGTACTTC.

The chain employs TRBV3-1 (or the pseudogene TRBV3-2) and TRBJ1-6; 7 bases align to TRBD1. Germline assignment: CDR1 LGHDT and CDR2 YNNKEL (reference sequence). This CDR3 region has 17 residues. J was trimmed by 6 bases and V by 1 base; bases with no gene match: 9. CDR3: CASSQAPPGQRNSPLHF. The CDR3 DNA reads TGTGCCAGCAGCCAAGCCCCTCCGGGACAGCGTAATTCACCCCTCCACTTT.